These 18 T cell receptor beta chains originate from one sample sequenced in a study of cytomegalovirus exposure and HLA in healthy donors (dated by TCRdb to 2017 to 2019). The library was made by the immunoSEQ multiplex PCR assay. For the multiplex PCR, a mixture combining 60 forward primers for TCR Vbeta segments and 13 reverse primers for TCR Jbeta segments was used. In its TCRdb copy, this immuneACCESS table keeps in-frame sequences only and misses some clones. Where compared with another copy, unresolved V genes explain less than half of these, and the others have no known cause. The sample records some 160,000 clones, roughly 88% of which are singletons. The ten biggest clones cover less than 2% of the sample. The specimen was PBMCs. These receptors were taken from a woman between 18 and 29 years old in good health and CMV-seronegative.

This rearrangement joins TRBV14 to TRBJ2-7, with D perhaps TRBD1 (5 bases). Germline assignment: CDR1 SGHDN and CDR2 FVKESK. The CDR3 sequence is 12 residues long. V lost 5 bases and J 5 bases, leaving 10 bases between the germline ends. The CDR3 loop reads CASSGAAHEQYF. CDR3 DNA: TGTGCCAGCAGCGGGGCTGCCCACGAGCAGTACTTC.

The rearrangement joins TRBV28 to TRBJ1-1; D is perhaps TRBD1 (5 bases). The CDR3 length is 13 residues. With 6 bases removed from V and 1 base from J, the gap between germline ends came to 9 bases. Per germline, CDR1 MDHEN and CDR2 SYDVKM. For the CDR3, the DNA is TGTGCCAGCAGGCCGGGGGGGAACACTGAAGCTTTCTTT. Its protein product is CASRPGGNTEAFF.

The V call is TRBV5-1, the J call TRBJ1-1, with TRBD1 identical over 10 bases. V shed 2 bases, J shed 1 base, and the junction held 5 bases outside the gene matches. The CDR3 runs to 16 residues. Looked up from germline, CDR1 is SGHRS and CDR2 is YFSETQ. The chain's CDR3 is CASSFGQGVSNTEAFF. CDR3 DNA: TGCGCCAGCAGCTTCGGACAGGGGGTATCGAACACTGAAGCTTTCTTT.

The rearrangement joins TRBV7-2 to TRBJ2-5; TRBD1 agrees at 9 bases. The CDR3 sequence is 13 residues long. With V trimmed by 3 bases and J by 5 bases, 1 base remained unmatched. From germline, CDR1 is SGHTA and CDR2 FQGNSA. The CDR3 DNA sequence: TGTGCCAGCAGCTTGACAGGGGGGGAGACCCAGTACTTC. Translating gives CASSLTGGETQYF.

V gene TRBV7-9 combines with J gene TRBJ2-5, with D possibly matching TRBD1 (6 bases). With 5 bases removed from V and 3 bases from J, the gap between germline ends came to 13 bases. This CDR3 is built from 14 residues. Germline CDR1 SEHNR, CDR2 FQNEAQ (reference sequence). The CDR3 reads CASSRSRGEETQYF. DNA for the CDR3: TGTGCCAGCAGCCGGAGCAGGGGTGAAGAGACCCAGTACTTC.

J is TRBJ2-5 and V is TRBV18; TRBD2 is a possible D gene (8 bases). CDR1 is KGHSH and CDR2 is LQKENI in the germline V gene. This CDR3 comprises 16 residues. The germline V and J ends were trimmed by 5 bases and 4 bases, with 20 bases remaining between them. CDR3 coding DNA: TGTGCCAGCTCATCAAGACAGGGCGGGAGGTCAGAGACCCAGTACTTC. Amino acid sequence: CASSSRQGGRSETQYF. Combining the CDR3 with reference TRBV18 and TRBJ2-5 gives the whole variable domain NAGVMQNPRHLVRRRGQEARLRCSPMKGHSHVYWYRQLPEEGLKFMVYLQKENIIDESGMPKERFSAEFPKEGPSILRIQQVVRGDSAAYFCASSSRQGGRSETQYFGPGTRLLVL.

In nucleotides, the CDR3 is TGTGCCAGCAGCCCTAGCCGGGGATTGGGGACTGAAGCTTTCTTT. This translates into CASSPSRGLGTEAFF. This chain joins TRBV7-8 and TRBJ1-1; D is unresolved. Germline V gene sequence: CDR1 SGHVS, CDR2 FQNEAQ. V was clipped by 5 bases and J by 5 bases, with 18 bases between them. CDR3 length equals 15 residues.

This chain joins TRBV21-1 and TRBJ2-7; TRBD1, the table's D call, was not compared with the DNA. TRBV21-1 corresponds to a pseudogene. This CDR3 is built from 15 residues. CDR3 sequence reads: CASDRDPLGCYEQYF. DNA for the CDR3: TGTGCCAGCGACAGGGATCCCCTCGGGTGTTACGAGCAGTACTTC.

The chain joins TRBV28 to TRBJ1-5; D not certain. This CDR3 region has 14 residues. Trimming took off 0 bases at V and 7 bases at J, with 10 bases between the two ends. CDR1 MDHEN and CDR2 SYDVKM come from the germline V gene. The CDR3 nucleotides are TGTGCCAGCAGTTTATGGGCAGGTGGCCAGCCCCAGCATTTT. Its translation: CASSLWAGGQPQHF.

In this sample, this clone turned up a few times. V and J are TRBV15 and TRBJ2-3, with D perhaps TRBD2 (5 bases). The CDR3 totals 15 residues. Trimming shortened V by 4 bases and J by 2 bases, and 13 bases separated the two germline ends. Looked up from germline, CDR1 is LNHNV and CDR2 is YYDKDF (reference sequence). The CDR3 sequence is CATSTRESFTDTQYF. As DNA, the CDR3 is TGTGCCACCAGCACTAGGGAGAGCTTCACAGATACGCAGTATTTT.

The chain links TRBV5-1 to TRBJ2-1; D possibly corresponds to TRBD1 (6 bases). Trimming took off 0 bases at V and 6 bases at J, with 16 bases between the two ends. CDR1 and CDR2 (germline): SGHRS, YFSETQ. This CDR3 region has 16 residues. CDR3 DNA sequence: TGCGCCAGCAGCTTGGCCTGGGGGCCCAAATCCAATGAGCAGTTCTTC. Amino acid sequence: CASSLAWGPKSNEQFF.

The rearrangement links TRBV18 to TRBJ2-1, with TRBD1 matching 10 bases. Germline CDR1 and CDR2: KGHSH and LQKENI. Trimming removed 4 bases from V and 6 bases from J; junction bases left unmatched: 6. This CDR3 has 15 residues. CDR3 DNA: TGTGCCAGCTCACGCCGGGACAGGGGACCCAATGAGCAGTTCTTC. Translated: CASSRRDRGPNEQFF.

In nucleotides, the CDR3 is TGTGCCAGCACCCCGGCGCGGGTGAGCACTGAAGCTTTCTTT. Encoded protein: CASTPARVSTEAFF. The rearrangement links TRBV6-1 to TRBJ1-1, with D unclear. Trimming cost V 7 bases and J 4 bases, with 16 bases left between them. Germline CDR1 reads MNHNS; CDR2 reads SASEGT. The CDR3 covers 14 residues.

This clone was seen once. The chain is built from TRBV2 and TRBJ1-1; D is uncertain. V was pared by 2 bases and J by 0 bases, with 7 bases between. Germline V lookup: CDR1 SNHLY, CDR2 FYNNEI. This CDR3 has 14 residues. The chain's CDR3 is CASSESLVNTEAFF. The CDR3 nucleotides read TGTGCCAGCAGTGAAAGTCTAGTGAACACTGAAGCTTTCTTT.

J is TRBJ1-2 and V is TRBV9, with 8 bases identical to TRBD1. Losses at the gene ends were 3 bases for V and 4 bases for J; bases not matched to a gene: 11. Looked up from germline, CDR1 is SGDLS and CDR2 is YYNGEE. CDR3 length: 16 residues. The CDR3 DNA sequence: TGTGCCAGCAGCGAGAGAGGGACAGGAATGACCTATGGCTACACCTTC. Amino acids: CASSERGTGMTYGYTF.

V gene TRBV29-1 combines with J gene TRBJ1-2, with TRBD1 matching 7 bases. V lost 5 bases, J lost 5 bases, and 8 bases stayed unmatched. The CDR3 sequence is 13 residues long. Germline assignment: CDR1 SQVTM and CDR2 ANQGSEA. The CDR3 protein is CSVTRDRTYGYTF. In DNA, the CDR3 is TGCAGCGTTACCCGGGACAGAACTTATGGCTACACCTTC.

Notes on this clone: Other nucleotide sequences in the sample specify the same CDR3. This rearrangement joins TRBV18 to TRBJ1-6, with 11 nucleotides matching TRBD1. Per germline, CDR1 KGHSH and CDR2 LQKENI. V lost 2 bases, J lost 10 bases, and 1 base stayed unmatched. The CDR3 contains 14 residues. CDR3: CASSPGTGGSPLHF. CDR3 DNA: TGTGCCAGCTCACCAGGGACAGGGGGATCACCCCTCCACTTT.

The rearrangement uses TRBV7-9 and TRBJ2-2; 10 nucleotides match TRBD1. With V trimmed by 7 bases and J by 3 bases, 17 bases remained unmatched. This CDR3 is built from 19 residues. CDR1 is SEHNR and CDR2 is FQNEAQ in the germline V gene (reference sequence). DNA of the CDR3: TGTGCCAGCACCAAACCCGGGACAGGGGCTTCTACCCACACCGGGGAGCTGTTTTTT. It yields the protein CASTKPGTGASTHTGELFF.